This T cell receptor (beta chain) emerged from a study of PD-1 blockade in classical Hodgkin lymphoma. Study-level findings and limits: Before treatment, TCR diversity in newly diagnosed patients was reportedly lower than in healthy donors. A significant rise in TCR diversity was seen by C4D1 for CD4+ cells but not for CD8+ cells.

Trimming shortened V by 2 bases and J by 0 bases, and 8 bases separated the two germline ends. Germline V gene sequence: CDR1 SEHNR, CDR2 FQNEAQ (reference sequence). The CDR3 totals 15 residues. Brentuximab vedotin exposure varied, and every patient relapsed after autologous stem cell transplantation. Patients showed best responses of complete response, partial response or progressive disease. Points on this clone: Its antigen is unknown.

The data were produced by immunoSEQ multiplex PCR, yet TCRdb's version contains in-frame clones alone and is incomplete. The table has 20,000 to 25,000 clones, around 80% seen once; the top ten hold roughly 40%. The clonotype comes from a human donor with classical Hodgkin lymphoma. The starting material was peripheral blood mononuclear cells (PBMCs), obtained before the second cycle of nivolumab. V gene TRBV7-9 combines with J gene TRBJ2-4; D remains unclear. The CDR3 sequence: CASSLSEVAKNIQYF. CDR3 nucleotide sequence: TGTGCCAGCAGCTTAAGTGAGGTAGCCAAAAACATTCAGTACTTC.